This note documents a single T cell receptor beta chain sequence. This clone has a count of ten or more. It has no known antigen specificity. Base-call qualities are not available, and no considerably larger clone is one nucleotide away. None of the patients had been given any treatment before thyroid surgery. Using T-cell receptor beta sequencing, the researchers looked back retrospectively at clinical samples from patients, gathered between about 2012 and 2019. This sample was taken from a study of metastatic and nonmetastatic thyroid tumors (dated by TCRdb to 2018 to 2020). A note on the overall study: The researchers compared repertoires between peripheral blood samples and tumor or nodule tissue samples from patients with malignant or benign thyroid disease. Summary of the overall study and its limitations: In both blood and tumor samples, malignant tumors were reported to have significantly higher TCR beta diversity than benign nodules.

CDR1 and CDR2 are read off the germline V gene as SGHVS and FNYEAQ. V loses 7 bases of germline sequence and J loses 4 bases, and the interval between the two ends is 13 bases. The CDR3 has 13 amino acids, counting the end cysteine and phenylalanine. Kept here is only the CDR3 DNA, which spans 39 bases and is read in frame from base 1. Libraries came from PCR. For sequencing, an Illumina HiSeq 4000 was employed. High-throughput sequencing was used to profile the TCR beta-chain CDR3 region of every patient. The authors' analysis ran thus. A classifier to discriminate distant-metastatic papillary thyroid cancer patients was built from CDR3 differences across clinicopathological groups. The Shannon index was used to assess repertoire diversity, and the Morisita-Horn index was used to assess tumor-blood repertoire similarity. TCRdb cleaned the public reads at Q25 with fastp, built clones with MiXCR and kept in-frame beta chains. TCRdb, not the original authors, processed these V and J calls. The sample includes tens of thousands of clones, with roughly 10% observed a single time. The top ten clones comprise around 25% of the sample.

The clonotype comes from a female donor with papillary thyroid cancer or a benign thyroid nodule (not recorded which). Some clones in this sample may be carry-over from other donors' samples. The rearrangement combines TRBV7-6 with TRBJ1-1; the D gene remains uncertain. Sample: blood. The CDR3 has the sequence CASTLGGSTEAFF. The DNA reads as follows: TGTGCCAGCACCCTGGGAGGGAGCACTGAAGCTTTCTTT.